Each of the 11 T cell receptor beta chains below was sequenced from the same sample in a study of blood T cells in healthy people across ages. The use of a sample-barcoded 5' primer and a J-beta primer mix characterized a second PCR of about 7 to 12 cycles. Each CDR3 protein gets one entry after TCRdb re-called the 5' RACE reads with MiXCR. Among about 1.1 million distinct CDR3 sequences listed, roughly two fifths were seen once. The source material was blood. These receptors were collected from a man between 18 and 35 years old in good health.

This chain links TRBV6-5 with TRBJ2-5; 9 nucleotides agree with TRBD1. Trimming took 6 bases from V and 5 from J; bases not matched to a gene: 4. Per germline, CDR1 MNHEY and CDR2 SVGAGI. This CDR3 has 13 residues. CDR3 DNA sequence: TGTGCCAGCAGAAGGACAGGGGTCGAGACCCAGTACTTC. It codes for CASRRTGVETQYF.

This chain connects TRBV28 to TRBJ2-3; D remains ambiguous. Germline V gene lookup returns CDR1 MDHEN and CDR2 SYDVKM. Between the trimmed V and J ends, which lost 8 bases and 0 bases, there was a span of 15 bases. This CDR3 spans 15 amino acids. CDR3 sequence (DNA): TGTGCCAGCCTTGGCCTAGAAGGGAGCACAGATACGCAGTATTTT. Protein sequence: CASLGLEGSTDTQYF. The full variable domain, completed using reference TRBV28 and TRBJ2-3, is DVKVTQSSRYLVKRTGEKVFLECVQDMDHENMFWYRQDPGLGLRLIYFSYDVKMKEKGDIPEGYSVSREKKERFSLILESASTNQTSMYLCASLGLEGSTDTQYFGPGTRLTVL.

The rearrangement uses TRBV27 and TRBJ1-1, with no clear D. The CDR3 spans 15 residues. Per the germline V gene, CDR1 is MNHEY and CDR2 is SMNVEV (reference sequence). Trimming removed 8 bases from V and 4 bases from J, with 20 bases in between. The CDR3 bases are TGTGCCAGCCAAACATATCAAGGTCGGTCCACTGAAGCTTTCTTT. Its translation: CASQTYQGRSTEAFF.

The sample holds a few counts of this clonotype. This chain connects TRBV27 to TRBJ1-5; 8 bases agree with TRBD1. V lost 1 base, J lost 0 bases, and 8 bases stayed unmatched. This CDR3 spans 18 amino acids. The germline V gene encodes CDR1 MNHEY and CDR2 SMNVEV (reference sequence). Here the CDR3 reads CASSLYGTGVDSNQPQHF. CDR3 DNA: TGTGCCAGCAGTTTATATGGGACAGGAGTCGATAGCAATCAGCCCCAGCATTTT.

This sequence joins TRBV7-8 and TRBJ1-5; D is unresolved. Deletions cut 5 bases from V and 7 bases from J, with 18 bases between. CDR1 is SGHVS and CDR2 is FQNEAQ in the germline V gene. The CDR3 extends over 15 amino acids. The CDR3 DNA reads TGTGCCAGCAGCCCGCTCATGAGTTCTTACCAGCCCCAGCATTTT. It encodes CASSPLMSSYQPQHF.

This chain connects TRBV7-9 to TRBJ2-5, with D perhaps TRBD1 (5 bases). CDR1 and CDR2 from the germline V gene are SEHNR and FQNEAQ (reference sequence). CDR3 length: 13 amino acids. V was pared by 5 bases and J by 3 bases, with 10 bases between. CDR3 amino acids: CASSAAGKETQYF. The CDR3 nucleotides are TGTGCCAGCAGCGCAGCAGGGAAAGAGACCCAGTACTTC.

The chain recombines TRBV28 with TRBJ2-2; 8 nucleotides agree with TRBD1. V lost 7 bases, J lost 2 bases, and 9 bases stayed unmatched. Germline-derived CDR1 and CDR2 are MDHEN and SYDVKM. The CDR3 is 16 residues long. CDR3 coding DNA: TGTGCCAGCACCTCTATGACAGGGGACAACACCGGGGAGCTGTTTTTT. Its protein is CASTSMTGDNTGELFF.

This clonotype has at least ten counts. Just one base apart from a much larger clone, this may be a read error. This chain links TRBV12-3 or TRBV12-4 with TRBJ1-1, with D possibly TRBD1 on 6 matching bases. This CDR3 is 14 amino acids long. Here the CDR3 reads CASSVAGARTEAFF. In DNA form, the CDR3 reads TGTGCCAGCAGTGTAGCAGGGGCTCGGACTGAAGCTTTCTTT.

In this sample, this clonotype turned up a few times. This sequence joins TRBV4-1 and TRBJ2-1; 7 bases fit TRBD1. CDR1 and CDR2 (germline): MGHRA, YSYEKL. The length of the CDR3 is 16 residues. Trimming at V came to 1 base and at J to 5 bases, leaving 8 bases not matched to a gene. CDR3 amino acids: CASSQVSGQTNNEQFF. The CDR3 region has the DNA TGCGCCAGCAGCCAAGTCTCGGGACAGACAAACAATGAGCAGTTCTTC.

This clonotype was detected only a few times. J is TRBJ1-2 and V is TRBV9, with 11 bases matching TRBD1. J was trimmed by 10 bases and V by 1 base; bases with no gene match: 3. CDR1 is SGDLS, CDR2 YYNGEE, per germline. The CDR3 totals 13 residues. The CDR3 sequence: CASSVPGQGVYTF. CDR3 DNA sequence: TGTGCCAGCAGCGTACCGGGACAGGGGGTCTACACCTTC.

The chain joins TRBV15 to TRBJ2-2; D might be TRBD2 (6 bases). This CDR3 has 16 residues. Germline values: CDR1 LNHNV, CDR2 YYDKDF (reference sequence). V gave up 1 base and J gave up 9 bases, with 18 bases separating them. This CDR3 reads CATSRGFRGLLRELFF. CDR3 DNA sequence: TGTGCCACCAGCAGAGGTTTTAGGGGACTCCTGAGGGAGCTGTTTTTT.